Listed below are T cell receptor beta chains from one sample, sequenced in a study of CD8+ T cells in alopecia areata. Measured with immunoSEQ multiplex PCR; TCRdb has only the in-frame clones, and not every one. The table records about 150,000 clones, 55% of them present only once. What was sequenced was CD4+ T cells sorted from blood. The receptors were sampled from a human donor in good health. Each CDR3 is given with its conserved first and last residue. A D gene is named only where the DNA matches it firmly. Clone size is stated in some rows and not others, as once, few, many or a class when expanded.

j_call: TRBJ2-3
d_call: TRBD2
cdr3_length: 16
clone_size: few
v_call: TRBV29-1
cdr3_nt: TGCAGCGTCCCTCGACTAGCGGGAGATTACACAGATACGCAGTATTTT
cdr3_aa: CSVPRLAGDYTDTQYF

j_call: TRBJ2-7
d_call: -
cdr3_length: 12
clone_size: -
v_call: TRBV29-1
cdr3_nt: TGCAGCGTTGCAGGCAGATCGGACGAGCAGTACTTC
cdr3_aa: CSVAGRSDEQYF

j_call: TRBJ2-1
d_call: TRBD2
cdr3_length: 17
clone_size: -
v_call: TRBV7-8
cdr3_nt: TGTGCCAGCAGGCCAAATTGGGCGGGAGATTTTCGGAATGAGCAGTTCTTC
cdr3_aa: CASRPNWAGDFRNEQFF

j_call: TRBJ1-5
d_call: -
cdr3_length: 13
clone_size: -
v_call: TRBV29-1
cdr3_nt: TGCAGCGGCAGTCGGGGTGGCAATCAGCCCCAGCATTTT
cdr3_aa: CSGSRGGNQPQHF

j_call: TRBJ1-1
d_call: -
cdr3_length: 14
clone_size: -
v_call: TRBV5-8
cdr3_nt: TGTGCCAGCAGCTTCCGGACAGTGAACACTGAAGCTTTCTTT
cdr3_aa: CASSFRTVNTEAFF

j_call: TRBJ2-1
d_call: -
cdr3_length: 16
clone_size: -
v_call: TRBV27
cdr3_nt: TGTGCCAGCAGTCCCATCGGCAAAGGGGCCCAAAATGAGCAGTTCTTC
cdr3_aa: CASSPIGKGAQNEQFF

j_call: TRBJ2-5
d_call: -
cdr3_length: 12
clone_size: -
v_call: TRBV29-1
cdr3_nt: TGCAGCGTTGAGGGTCGAAAAGAGACCCAGTACTTC
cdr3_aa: CSVEGRKETQYF

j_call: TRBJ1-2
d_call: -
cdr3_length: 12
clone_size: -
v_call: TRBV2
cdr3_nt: TGTGCCAGCAGTGAGCGAAGGATAGGCTACACCTTC
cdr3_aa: CASSERRIGYTF

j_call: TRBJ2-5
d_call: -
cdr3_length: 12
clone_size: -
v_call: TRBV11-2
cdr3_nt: TGTGCCAGCAGCCCCACGCGGAAGGGCCAGTACTTC
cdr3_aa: CASSPTRKGQYF

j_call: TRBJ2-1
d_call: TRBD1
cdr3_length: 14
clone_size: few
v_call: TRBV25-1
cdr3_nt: TGTGCCAGCAGTGAAGTTGCAGGGGGCAATGAGCAGTTCTTC
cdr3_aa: CASSEVAGGNEQFF

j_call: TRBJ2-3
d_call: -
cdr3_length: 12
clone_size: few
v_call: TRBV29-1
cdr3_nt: TGCAGCGTTGGGAGTACAGGAGATACGCAGTATTTT
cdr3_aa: CSVGSTGDTQYF

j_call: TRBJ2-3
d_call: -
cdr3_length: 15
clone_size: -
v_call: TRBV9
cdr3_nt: TGTGCCAGCAGCGTAGGGGGAGGTGGAGGAGATACGCAGTATTTT
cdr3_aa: CASSVGGGGGDTQYF

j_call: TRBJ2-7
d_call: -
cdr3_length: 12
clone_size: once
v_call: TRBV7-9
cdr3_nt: TGTGCCAGCAGCTTAGGTAGAAACGAGCAGTACTTC
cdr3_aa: CASSLGRNEQYF

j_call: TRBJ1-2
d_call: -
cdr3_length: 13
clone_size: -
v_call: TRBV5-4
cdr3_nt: TGTGCCAGCAGCTTTATCGGGACTCCTGGCTACACCTTC
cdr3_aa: CASSFIGTPGYTF

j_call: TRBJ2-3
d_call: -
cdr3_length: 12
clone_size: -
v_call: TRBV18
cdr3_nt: TGTGCCAGCTCACCGGGGTCAGATACGCAGTATTTT
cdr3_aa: CASSPGSDTQYF

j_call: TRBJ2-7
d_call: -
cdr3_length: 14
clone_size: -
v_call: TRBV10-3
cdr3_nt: TGTGCCATCAGTGAAGGGGAGGGGGCGTACGAGCAGTACTTC
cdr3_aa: CAISEGEGAYEQYF

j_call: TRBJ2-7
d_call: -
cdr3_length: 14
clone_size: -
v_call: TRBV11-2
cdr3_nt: TGTGCCAGCAGACTACGGAGGTCCTACTACGAGCAGTACTTC
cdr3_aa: CASRLRRSYYEQYF

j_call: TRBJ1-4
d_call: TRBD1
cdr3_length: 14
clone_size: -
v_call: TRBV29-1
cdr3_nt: TGCAGCGTTGAAGGGGACAGCGGGCAAGAAAAACTGTTTTTT
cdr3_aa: CSVEGDSGQEKLFF

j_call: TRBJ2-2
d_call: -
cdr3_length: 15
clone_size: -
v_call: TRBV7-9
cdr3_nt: TGTGCCAGCAGCTACGACCTGAGGTACACCGGGGAGCTGTTTTTT
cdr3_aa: CASSYDLRYTGELFF

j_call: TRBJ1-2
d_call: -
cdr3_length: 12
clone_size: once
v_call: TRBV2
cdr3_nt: TGTGCCAGTACACAGGTGGACTATGGCTACACCTTC
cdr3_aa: CASTQVDYGYTF

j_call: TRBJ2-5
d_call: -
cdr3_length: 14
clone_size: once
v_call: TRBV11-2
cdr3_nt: TGTGCCAGCAGCTTACAGGGCTTCGGGGAGACCCAGTACTTC
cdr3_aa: CASSLQGFGETQYF

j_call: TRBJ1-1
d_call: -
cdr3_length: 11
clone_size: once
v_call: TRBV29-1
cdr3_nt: TGCAGCGTTGCGGTTGACACTGAAGCTTTCTTT
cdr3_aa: CSVAVDTEAFF

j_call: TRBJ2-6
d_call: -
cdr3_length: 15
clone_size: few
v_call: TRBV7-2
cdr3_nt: TGTGCCAGCAGCTCTTGGGACCCTGGGGCCAACGTCCTGACTTTC
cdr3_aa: CASSSWDPGANVLTF

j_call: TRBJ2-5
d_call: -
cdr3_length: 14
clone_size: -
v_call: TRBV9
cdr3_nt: TGTGCCAGCAGCGGAACGGGGGCCCAAGAGACCCAGTACTTC
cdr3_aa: CASSGTGAQETQYF

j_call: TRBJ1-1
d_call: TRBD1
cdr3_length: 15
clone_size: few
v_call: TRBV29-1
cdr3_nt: TGCAGCGTTGAGGTGGCGGGACAGGGGAACACTGAAGCTTTCTTT
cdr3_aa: CSVEVAGQGNTEAFF

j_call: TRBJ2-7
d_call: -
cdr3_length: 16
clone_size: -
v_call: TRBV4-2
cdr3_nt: TGTGCCAGCAGCCACCTCGAAGTTTGGGGATTGAGTGAGCAGTACTTC
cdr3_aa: CASSHLEVWGLSEQYF

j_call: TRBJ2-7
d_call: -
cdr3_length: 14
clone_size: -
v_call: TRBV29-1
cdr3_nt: TGCAGCGTTGAAACCCCACAAAAAGCCTACGAGCAGTACTTC
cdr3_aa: CSVETPQKAYEQYF

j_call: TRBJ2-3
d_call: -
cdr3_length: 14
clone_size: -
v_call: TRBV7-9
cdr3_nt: TGTGCCAGCAGCTTAACTCGAGGCACAGATACGCAGTATTTT
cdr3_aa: CASSLTRGTDTQYF

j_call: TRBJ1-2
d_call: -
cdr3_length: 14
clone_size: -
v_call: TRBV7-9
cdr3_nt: TGTGCCAGCAGCTTTACGGCCTCTAACTATGGCTACACCTTC
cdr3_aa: CASSFTASNYGYTF

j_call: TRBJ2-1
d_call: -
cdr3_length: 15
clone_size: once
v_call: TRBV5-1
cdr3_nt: TGCGCCAGCAGCTTGGCCTCTGGGGGCGGCCATGAGCAGTTCTTC
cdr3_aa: CASSLASGGGHEQFF